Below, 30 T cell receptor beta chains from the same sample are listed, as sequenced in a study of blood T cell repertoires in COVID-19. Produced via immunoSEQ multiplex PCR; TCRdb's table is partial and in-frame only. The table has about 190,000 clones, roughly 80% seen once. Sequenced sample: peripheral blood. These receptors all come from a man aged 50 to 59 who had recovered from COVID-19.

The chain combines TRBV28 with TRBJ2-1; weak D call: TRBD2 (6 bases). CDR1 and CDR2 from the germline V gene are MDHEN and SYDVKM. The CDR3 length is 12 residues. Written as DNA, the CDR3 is TGTGCATGGAGGGGTCGTGACAATGAGCAGTTCTTC. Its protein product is CAWRGRDNEQFF.

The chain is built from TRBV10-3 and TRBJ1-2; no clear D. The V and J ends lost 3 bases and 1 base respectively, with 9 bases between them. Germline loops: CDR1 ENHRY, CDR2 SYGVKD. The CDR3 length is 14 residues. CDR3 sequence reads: CAISEFVSNYGYTF. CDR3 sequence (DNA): TGTGCCATCAGTGAATTTGTCAGTAACTATGGCTACACCTTC.

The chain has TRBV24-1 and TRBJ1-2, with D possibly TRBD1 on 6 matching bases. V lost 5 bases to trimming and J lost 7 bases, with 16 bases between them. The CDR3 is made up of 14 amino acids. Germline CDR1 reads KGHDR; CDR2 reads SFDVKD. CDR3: CATSGDGRGVGYTF. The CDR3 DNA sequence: TGTGCCACCAGTGGGGATGGCAGGGGAGTTGGCTACACCTTC.

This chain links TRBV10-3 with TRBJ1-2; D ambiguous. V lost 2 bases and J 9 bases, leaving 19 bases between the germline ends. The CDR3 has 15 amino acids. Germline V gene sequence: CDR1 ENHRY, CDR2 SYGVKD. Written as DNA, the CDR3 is TGTGCCATCAGTGAGGGCGGGAGTAGAAGAAGTAGCTACACCTTC. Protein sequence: CAISEGGSRRSSYTF.

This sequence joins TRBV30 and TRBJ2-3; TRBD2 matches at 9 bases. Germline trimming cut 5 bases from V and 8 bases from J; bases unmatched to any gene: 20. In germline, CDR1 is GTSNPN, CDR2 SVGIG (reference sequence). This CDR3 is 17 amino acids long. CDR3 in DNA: TGTGCCTGGGGGAGGGATCCCTGGCTAGCGGGAAGTAGTACGCAGTATTTT. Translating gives CAWGRDPWLAGSSTQYF.

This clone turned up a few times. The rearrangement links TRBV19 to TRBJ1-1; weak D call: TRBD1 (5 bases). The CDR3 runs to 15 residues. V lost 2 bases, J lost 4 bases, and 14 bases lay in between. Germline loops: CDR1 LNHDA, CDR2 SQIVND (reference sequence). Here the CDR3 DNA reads TGTGCCAGTAGTATATTTCGGGGGTTTGGCACTGAAGCTTTCTTT. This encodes CASSIFRGFGTEAFF.

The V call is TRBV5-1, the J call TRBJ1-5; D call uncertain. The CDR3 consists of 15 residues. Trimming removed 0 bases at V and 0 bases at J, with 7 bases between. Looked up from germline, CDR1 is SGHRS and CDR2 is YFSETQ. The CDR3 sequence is CASSLGGDSNQPQHF. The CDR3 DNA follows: TGCGCCAGCAGCTTGGGAGGAGATAGCAATCAGCCCCAGCATTTT.

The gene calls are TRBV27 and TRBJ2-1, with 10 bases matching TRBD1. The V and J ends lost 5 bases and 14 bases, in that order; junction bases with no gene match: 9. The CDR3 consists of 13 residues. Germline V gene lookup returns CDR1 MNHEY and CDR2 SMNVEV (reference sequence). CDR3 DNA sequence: TGTGCCAGCAGTCCGAACCAGGACAGGGGGAAGTTCTTC. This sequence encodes CASSPNQDRGKFF.

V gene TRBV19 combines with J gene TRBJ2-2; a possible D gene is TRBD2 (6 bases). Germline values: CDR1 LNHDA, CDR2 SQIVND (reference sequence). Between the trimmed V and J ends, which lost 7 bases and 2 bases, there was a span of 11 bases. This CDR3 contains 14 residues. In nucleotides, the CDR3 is TGTGCCAGTACTAGGGACTCAAACACCGGGGAGCTGTTTTTT. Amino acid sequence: CASTRDSNTGELFF.

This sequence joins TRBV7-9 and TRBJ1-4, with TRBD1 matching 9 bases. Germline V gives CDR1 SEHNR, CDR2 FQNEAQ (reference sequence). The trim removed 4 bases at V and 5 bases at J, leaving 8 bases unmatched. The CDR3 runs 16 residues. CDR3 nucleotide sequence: TGTGCCAGCAGCTCACGGACAGGGGCTTCAAATGAAAAACTGTTTTTT. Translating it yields CASSSRTGASNEKLFF.

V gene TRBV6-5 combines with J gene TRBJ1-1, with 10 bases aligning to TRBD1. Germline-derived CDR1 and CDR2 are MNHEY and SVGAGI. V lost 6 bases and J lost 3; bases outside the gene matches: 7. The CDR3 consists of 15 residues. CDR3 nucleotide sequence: TGTGCCAGCAGCGAGACAGGGGGCGCGGACACTGAAGCTTTCTTT. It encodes CASSETGGADTEAFF.

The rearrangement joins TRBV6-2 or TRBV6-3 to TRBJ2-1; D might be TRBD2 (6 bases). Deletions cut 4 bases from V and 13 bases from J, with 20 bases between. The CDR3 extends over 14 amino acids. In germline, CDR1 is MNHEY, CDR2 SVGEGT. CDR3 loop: CASSWTSPGDNQFF. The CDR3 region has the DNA TGTGCCAGCAGTTGGACGTCACCGGGAGACAACCAGTTCTTC.

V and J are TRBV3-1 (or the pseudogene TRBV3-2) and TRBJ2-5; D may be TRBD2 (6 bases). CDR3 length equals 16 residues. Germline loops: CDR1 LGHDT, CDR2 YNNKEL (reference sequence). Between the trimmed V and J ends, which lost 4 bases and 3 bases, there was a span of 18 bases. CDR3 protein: CASSPSDWVAEETQYF. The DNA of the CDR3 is TGTGCCAGCAGCCCATCCGACTGGGTAGCGGAAGAGACCCAGTACTTC.

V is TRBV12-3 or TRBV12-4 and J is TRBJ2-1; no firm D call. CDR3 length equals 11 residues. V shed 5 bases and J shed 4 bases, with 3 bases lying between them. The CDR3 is CASSIYNEQFF. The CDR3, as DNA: TGTGCCAGCAGTATATACAATGAGCAGTTCTTC.

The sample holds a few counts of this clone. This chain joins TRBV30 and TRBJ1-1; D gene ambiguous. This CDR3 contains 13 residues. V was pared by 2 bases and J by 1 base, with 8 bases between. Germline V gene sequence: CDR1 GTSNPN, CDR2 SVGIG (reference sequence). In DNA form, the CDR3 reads TGTGCCTGGAGTTTCGGAGGGAACACTGAAGCTTTCTTT. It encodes CAWSFGGNTEAFF. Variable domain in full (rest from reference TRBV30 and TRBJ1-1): SQTIHQWPATLVQPVGSPLSLECTVEGTSNPNLYWYRQAAGRGLQLLFYSVGIGQISSEVPQNLSASRPQDRQFILSSKKLLLSDSGFYLCAWSFGGNTEAFFGQGTRLTVV.

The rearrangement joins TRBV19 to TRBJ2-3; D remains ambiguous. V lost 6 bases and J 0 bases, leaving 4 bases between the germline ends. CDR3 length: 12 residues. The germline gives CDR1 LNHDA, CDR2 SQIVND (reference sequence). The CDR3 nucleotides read TGTGCCAGTAGGAGGAGCACAGATACGCAGTATTTT. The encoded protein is CASRRSTDTQYF. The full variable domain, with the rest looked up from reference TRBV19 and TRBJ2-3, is DGGITQSPKYLFRKEGQNVTLSCEQNLNHDAMYWYRQDPGQGLRLIYYSQIVNDFQKGDIAEGYSVSREKKESFPLTVTSAQKNPTAFYLCASRRSTDTQYFGPGTRLTVL.

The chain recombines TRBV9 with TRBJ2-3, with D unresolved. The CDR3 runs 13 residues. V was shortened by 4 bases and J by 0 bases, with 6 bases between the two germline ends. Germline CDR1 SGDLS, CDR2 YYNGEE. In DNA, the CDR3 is TGTGCCAGCAGCTTTTCTAGCACAGATACGCAGTATTTT. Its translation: CASSFSSTDTQYF.

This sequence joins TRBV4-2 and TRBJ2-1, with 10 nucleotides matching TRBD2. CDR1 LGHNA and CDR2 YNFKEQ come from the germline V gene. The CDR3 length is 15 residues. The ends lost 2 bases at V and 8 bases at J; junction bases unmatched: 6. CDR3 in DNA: TGTGCCAGCAGCCAACTAGCGGGAGTAGGCCATGAGCAGTTCTTC. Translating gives CASSQLAGVGHEQFF.

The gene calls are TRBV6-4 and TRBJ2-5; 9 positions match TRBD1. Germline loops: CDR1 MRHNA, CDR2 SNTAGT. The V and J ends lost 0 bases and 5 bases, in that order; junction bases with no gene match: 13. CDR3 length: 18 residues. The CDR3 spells CASSDSHIRDRDVETQYF. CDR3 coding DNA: TGTGCCAGCAGTGACTCCCATATCCGGGACAGGGATGTGGAGACCCAGTACTTC.

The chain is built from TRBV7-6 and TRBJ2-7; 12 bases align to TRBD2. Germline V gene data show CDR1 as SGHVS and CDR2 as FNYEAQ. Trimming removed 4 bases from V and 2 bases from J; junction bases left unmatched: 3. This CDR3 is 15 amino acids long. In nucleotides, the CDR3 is TGTGCCAGCAGCTCAGGACTAGCGGGACCCTACGAGCAGTACTTC. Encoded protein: CASSSGLAGPYEQYF.

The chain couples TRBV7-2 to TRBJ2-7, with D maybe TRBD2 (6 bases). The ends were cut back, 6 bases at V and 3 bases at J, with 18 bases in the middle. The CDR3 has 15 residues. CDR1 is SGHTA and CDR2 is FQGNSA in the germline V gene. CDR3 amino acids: CASRPIAVPYYEQYF. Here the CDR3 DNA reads TGTGCCAGCAGACCTATAGCGGTGCCGTACTACGAGCAGTACTTC. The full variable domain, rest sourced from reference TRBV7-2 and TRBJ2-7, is GAGVSQSPSNKVTEKGKDVELRCDPISGHTALYWYRQSLGQGLEFLIYFQGNSAPDKSGLPSDRFSAERTGGSVSTLTIQRTQQEDSAVYLCASRPIAVPYYEQYFGPGTRLTVT.

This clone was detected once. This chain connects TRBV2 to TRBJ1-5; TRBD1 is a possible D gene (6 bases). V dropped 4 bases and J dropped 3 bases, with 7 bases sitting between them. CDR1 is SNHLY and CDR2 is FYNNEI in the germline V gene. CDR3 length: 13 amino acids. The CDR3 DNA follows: TGTGCCAGCAGTGGGGACAACAATCAGCCCCAGCATTTT. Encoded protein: CASSGDNNQPQHF.

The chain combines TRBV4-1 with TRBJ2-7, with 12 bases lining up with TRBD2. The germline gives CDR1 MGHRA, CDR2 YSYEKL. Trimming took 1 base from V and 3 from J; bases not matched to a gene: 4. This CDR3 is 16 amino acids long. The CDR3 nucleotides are TGCGCCAGCAGCCAAGCCGGGACTAGCGGGTTCTACGAGCAGTACTTC. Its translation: CASSQAGTSGFYEQYF.

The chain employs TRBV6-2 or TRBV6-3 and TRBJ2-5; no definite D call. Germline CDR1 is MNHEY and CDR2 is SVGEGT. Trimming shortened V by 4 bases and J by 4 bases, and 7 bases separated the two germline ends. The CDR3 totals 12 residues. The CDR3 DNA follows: TGTGCCAGCAGTTTGGTAGCAGAGACCCAGTACTTC. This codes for CASSLVAETQYF.

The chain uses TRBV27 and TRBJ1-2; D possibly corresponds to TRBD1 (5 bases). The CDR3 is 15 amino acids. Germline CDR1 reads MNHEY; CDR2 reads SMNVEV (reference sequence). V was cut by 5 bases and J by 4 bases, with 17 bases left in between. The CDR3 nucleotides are TGTGCCAGCAGTGGGGATCCTCAGGGCATCTATGGCTACACCTTC. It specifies CASSGDPQGIYGYTF.

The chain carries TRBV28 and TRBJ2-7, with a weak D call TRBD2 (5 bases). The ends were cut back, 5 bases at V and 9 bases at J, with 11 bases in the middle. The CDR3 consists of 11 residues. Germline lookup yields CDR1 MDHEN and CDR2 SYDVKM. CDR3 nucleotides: TGTGCCAGCAGTAAGGACCGGGGGCAGTACTTC. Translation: CASSKDRGQYF.

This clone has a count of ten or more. The CDR3 region has the DNA TGTGCTAGTCTTCCGGGCTCCTATAATTCACCCCTCCACTTT. Protein product: CASLPGSYNSPLHF. The rearrangement uses TRBV12-5 and TRBJ1-6; D is unresolved. Germline values: CDR1 LGHNT, CDR2 FRNRAP. V lost 8 bases to trimming and J lost 0 bases, with 8 bases between them. The CDR3 length is 14 residues.

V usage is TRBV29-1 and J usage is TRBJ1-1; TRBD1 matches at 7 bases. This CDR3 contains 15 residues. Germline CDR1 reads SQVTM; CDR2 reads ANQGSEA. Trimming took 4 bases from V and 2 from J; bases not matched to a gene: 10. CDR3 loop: CSVVRGRLENTEAFF. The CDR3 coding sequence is TGCAGCGTTGTAAGGGGGCGCCTAGAAAACACTGAAGCTTTCTTT.

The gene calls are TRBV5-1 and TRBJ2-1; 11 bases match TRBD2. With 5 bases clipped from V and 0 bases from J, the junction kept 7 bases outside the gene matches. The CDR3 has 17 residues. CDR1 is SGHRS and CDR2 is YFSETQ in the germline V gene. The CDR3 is CASRRRTSGFSYNEQFF. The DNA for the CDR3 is TGCGCCAGCAGGCGTCGGACTAGCGGGTTCTCCTACAATGAGCAGTTCTTC. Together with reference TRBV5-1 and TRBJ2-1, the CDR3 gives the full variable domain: KAGVTQTPRYLIKTRGQQVTLSCSPISGHRSVSWYQQTPGQGLQFLFEYFSETQRNKGNFPGRFSGRQFSNSRSEMNVSTLELGDSALYLCASRRRTSGFSYNEQFFGPGTRLTVL.

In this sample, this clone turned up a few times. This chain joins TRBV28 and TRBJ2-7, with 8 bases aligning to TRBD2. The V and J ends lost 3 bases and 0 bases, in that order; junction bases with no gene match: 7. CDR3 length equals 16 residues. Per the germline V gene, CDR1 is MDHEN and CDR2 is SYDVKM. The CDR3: CASSFGLAGNSYEQYF. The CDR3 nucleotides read TGTGCCAGCAGTTTCGGGCTAGCGGGCAACTCCTACGAGCAGTACTTC. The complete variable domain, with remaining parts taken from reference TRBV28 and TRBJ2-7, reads DVKVTQSSRYLVKRTGEKVFLECVQDMDHENMFWYRQDPGLGLRLIYFSYDVKMKEKGDIPEGYSVSREKKERFSLILESASTNQTSMYLCASSFGLAGNSYEQYFGPGTRLTVT.